This T cell receptor (beta chain) comes out of a study of OX40 agonist ivuxolimab in advanced cancers. Overall study context: The study gave patients intravenous ivuxolimab at 0.01 to 10 mg/kg every 2 weeks. Partial responses, seen in three patients, involved one hepatocellular carcinoma and two cutaneous melanomas.

Method: immunoSEQ multiplex PCR; TCRdb's copy keeps in-frame clones and lacks some. The data contain 5,000 to 7,500 clones, roughly 80% of them singletons. This clone has only one observation. The CDR3 sequence is 15 residues long. The germline V gene has CDR1 MNHEY and CDR2 SMNVEV (reference sequence). V lost 5 bases and J lost 3, with 16 bases in between. The sequence was obtained from an adult with an advanced solid tumor such as melanoma, head and neck, liver or kidney cancer. V gene TRBV27 combines with J gene TRBJ2-5; a possible D gene is TRBD1 (6 bases). Sample: CD4+ or CD8+ T cells sorted from blood, taken in a trial of the OX40 agonist ivuxolimab. CDR3 nucleotides: TGTGCCAGCAGTAGGGTACCCTACAGGGAAGAGACCCAGTACTTC. This sequence encodes CASSRVPYREETQYF.